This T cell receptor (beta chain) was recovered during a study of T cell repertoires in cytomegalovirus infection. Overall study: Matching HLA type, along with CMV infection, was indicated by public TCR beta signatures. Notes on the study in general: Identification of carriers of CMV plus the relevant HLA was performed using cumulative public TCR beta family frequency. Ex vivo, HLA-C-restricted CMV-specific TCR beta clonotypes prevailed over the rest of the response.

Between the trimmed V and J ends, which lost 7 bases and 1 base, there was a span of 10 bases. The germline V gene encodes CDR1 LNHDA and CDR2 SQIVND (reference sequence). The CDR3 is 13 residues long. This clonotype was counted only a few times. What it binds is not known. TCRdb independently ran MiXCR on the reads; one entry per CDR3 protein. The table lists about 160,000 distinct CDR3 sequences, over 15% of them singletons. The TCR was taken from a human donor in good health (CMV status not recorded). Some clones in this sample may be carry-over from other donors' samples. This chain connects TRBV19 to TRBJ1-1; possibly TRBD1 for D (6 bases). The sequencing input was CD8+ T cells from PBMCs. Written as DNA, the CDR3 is TGTGCCAGTACCTTAGGGGGGAACACTGAAGCTTTCTTT. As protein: CASTLGGNTEAFF.